A single sample gave rise to the 2 T cell receptor beta chains below, sequenced in a study of control samples from healthy donors and cancer patients. The table came from immunoSEQ multiplex PCR; TCRdb's copy has only in-frame clones and leaves some out. The sample comprises 150,000 to 200,000 clones, approximately 94% of which are singletons, and 1.1% to 1.5% rests with the top ten. The sequenced sample consisted of blood. These receptors originate from a man younger than 40 in good health.

The V and J genes are TRBV28 and TRBJ1-2, with 10 bases lining up with TRBD1. The CDR3 loop spans 15 amino acids. Trimming cost V 5 bases and J 3 bases; bases outside gene matches: 6. Germline CDR1 is MDHEN and CDR2 is SYDVKM. DNA of the CDR3: TGTGCCAGCAGTCGTTGGGACAGGGGAGACTATGGCTACACCTTC. It encodes CASSRWDRGDYGYTF.

This clone appeared once. The chain joins TRBV27 to TRBJ1-5, with D hard to call. V lost 2 bases and J lost 3, with 8 bases in between. The germline V gene encodes CDR1 MNHEY and CDR2 SMNVEV (reference sequence). The CDR3 spans 14 residues. The CDR3 reads CASSLNPFNQPQHF. In DNA form, the CDR3 reads TGTGCCAGCAGTTTAAATCCCTTCAATCAGCCCCAGCATTTT.